The clone carrying this T cell receptor (beta chain) was counted ten times or more. TCRdb reprocessed the PCR reads via MiXCR. The table records 10,000 to 13,000 clones, 25% to 35% of them present only once. The data are from a study of metastatic and nonmetastatic thyroid tumors. Thyroid surgery took place with no prior treatment in any patient. This CDR3 spans 15 amino acids. J was trimmed by 6 bases and V by 1 base; bases with no gene match: 5. Germline CDR1 and CDR2: MGHDK and SYGVNS. The source of this sequence is a male donor with papillary thyroid cancer or a benign thyroid nodule (not recorded which). Some clones in this sample may be carry-over from other donors' samples. The chain uses TRBV25-1 and TRBJ2-1; the match to TRBD2 covers 8 bases. Sequenced sample: tumor tissue. CDR3 bases: TGTGCCAGCAGTGAATTCACGGGAGGGTTCAATGAGCAGTTCTTC. This sequence encodes CASSEFTGGFNEQFF.